A selection of T cell receptor beta chains follows, all from one sample in a study of cytomegalovirus exposure and HLA in healthy donors. The assay was immunoSEQ multiplex PCR, and TCRdb's table has in-frame clones only and misses some. The sample records 150,000 or so clones, roughly 81% being singletons. What was sequenced was PBMCs. The receptors originated from a man younger than 35 in good health and CMV-seropositive. CDR3s include the opening cysteine and the closing phenylalanine or tryptophan. The D gene is left open where the match is weak. Not all rows give a size; the values are once, few, many and, for expanded clones, a class.

j_call	clone_size	d_call	v_call	cdr3_aa	cdr3_nt
TRBJ2-3	.	.	TRBV27	CASSRNLRGLADTQYF	TGTGCCAGCAGCCGCAACCTCAGGGGTTTAGCAGATACGCAGTATTTT
TRBJ1-5	.	TRBD1	TRBV12-5	CASGFSGTGFTFDQPQHF	TGTGCTAGTGGTTTTTCTGGGACAGGGTTTACCTTCGATCAGCCCCAGCATTTT
TRBJ1-2	.	.	TRBV5-5	CASTGIKAHSGTNYGYTF	TGTGCCAGCACGGGAATTAAGGCTCACTCGGGTACTAACTATGGCTACACCTTC
TRBJ2-7	.	TRBD1	TRBV11-2	CASSLSQGQGYYEQYF	TGTGCCAGCAGCTTATCACAGGGACAGGGCTACTACGAGCAGTACTTC
TRBJ1-1	.	.	TRBV6-1	CALVAQANTEAFF	TGTGCCCTGGTCGCACAGGCGAACACTGAAGCTTTCTTT
TRBJ1-5	few	.	TRBV27	CASSATWSQPQHF	TGTGCCAGCAGCGCAACGTGGAGTCAGCCCCAGCATTTT
TRBJ1-2	.	TRBD1	TRBV2	CASSEDRGSNYGYTF	TGTGCCAGCAGTGAAGACAGGGGTTCGAACTATGGCTACACCTTC
TRBJ2-6	once	TRBD1	TRBV18	CASSPGQASGANVLTF	TGTGCCAGCTCTCCGGGACAGGCGTCTGGGGCCAACGTCCTGACTTTC
TRBJ2-2	few	.	TRBV6-6	CASSTSPGELFF	TGTGCCAGCAGTACTAGCCCCGGGGAGCTGTTTTTT
TRBJ2-5	once	TRBD2	TRBV7-2	CASSSGLAGTQETQYF	TGTGCCAGCAGCTCCGGACTAGCGGGTACTCAAGAGACCCAGTACTTC
TRBJ2-3	.	.	TRBV5-1	CASSPGDSTDTQYF	TGCGCCAGCAGCCCGGGGGACAGCACAGATACGCAGTATTTT
TRBJ1-1	.	TRBD1	TRBV6-5	CASRSQGIPEAFF	TGTGCCAGCAGGTCACAGGGGATCCCTGAAGCTTTCTTT
TRBJ2-1	.	.	TRBV5-6	CASSLALSGVYNEQFF	TGTGCCAGCAGCTTGGCCCTCTCGGGGGTCTACAATGAGCAGTTCTTC
TRBJ2-3	.	TRBD2	TRBV27	CASRTGGAGTDTQYF	TGTGCCAGCCGGACCGGGGGGGCCGGGACAGATACGCAGTATTTT
TRBJ2-3	.	.	TRBV5-1	CASGTPQGTQYF	TGCGCCAGCGGGACTCCTCAGGGTACGCAGTATTTT
TRBJ2-3	.	.	TRBV5-4	CASSLGELADTQYF	TGTGCCAGCAGCTTGGGGGAGTTGGCAGATACGCAGTATTTT
TRBJ1-6	.	.	TRBV27	CASSRGGDPSSYNSPLHF	TGTGCCAGCAGTAGAGGAGGGGACCCCAGCTCCTATAATTCACCCCTCCACTTT
TRBJ1-2	.	.	TRBV19	CASRDQGRGYTF	TGTGCCAGTAGGGACCAGGGCCGTGGCTACACCTTC
TRBJ2-3	.	TRBD2	TRBV7-2	CASSLGGGGATDTQYF	TGTGCCAGCAGCCTCGGCGGCGGGGGGGCTACAGATACGCAGTATTTT
TRBJ2-5	.	.	TRBV2	CASRLDTKETQYF	TGTGCCAGCAGACTGGATACTAAAGAGACCCAGTACTTC